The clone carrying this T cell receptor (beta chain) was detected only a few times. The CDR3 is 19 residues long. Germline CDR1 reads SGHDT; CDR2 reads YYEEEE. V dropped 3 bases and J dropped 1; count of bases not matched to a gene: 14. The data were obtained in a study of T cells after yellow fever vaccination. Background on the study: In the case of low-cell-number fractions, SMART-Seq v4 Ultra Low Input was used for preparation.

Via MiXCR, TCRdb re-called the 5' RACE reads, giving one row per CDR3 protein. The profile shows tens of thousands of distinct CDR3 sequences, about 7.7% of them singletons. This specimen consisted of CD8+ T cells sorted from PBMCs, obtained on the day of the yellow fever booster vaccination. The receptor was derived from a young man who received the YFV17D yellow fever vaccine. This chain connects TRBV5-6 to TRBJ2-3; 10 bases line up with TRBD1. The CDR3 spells CASSWRDRGSSGGTDTQYF. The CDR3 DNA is TGTGCCAGCAGCTGGCGGGACAGGGGCTCCTCCGGAGGCACAGATACGCAGTATTTT.